This T cell receptor beta chain was found in a study of tissue T cells after allogeneic stem cell transplantation. Several lines of graft-versus-host disease therapy were given to all patients, all with gastrointestinal involvement. Turning to this clone: Its matching antigen is unknown.

Whole-study findings and limits: Anatomically similar tissues had similar TCR repertoires within each patient.

Only in-frame clones appear in the TCRdb table, and some are missing; sequencing was by immunoSEQ multiplex PCR. The sample contains approximately 1,400 clones, just under 85% of which appear only once. The material was blood, obtained at autopsy. The sequence was obtained from an older male patient with steroid-refractory graft-versus-host disease after an allogeneic stem cell transplant. Some T cells may be transferred from the graft donor.

The CDR3 loop is CASGLGFTDTQYF. CDR3 DNA sequence: TGCGCCAGCGGACTCGGTTTCACAGATACGCAGTATTTT. J is TRBJ2-3 and V is TRBV5-1; perhaps TRBD2 as D (5 bases). This CDR3 comprises 13 residues. V was shortened by 7 bases and J by 2 bases, with 11 bases between the two germline ends. Germline V gene lookup returns CDR1 SGHRS and CDR2 YFSETQ.